The 19 T cell receptor beta chains in this list originate from one sample, sequenced in a study of cytomegalovirus exposure and HLA in healthy donors. Primers included in the PCR were 60 Vbeta and 13 Jbeta primers. This table comes from immunoSEQ multiplex PCR, and its TCRdb copy is limited to in-frame clones, with some not included. The table has fewer than 95,000 clones, roughly 63% seen once. The material sequenced was PBMCs. The receptors shown here come from a woman in her 50s in good health and CMV-seropositive.

This chain links TRBV18 with TRBJ1-2, with 7 nucleotides matching TRBD1. This CDR3 has 13 residues. CDR1 is KGHSH and CDR2 is LQKENI in the germline V gene. The J segment lost 5 bases and the V segment lost 2 bases, leaving 2 bases of the junction unmatched. The CDR3: CASSPGQAYGYTF. CDR3 DNA: TGTGCCAGCTCACCAGGACAGGCATATGGCTACACCTTC.

The chain has TRBV7-8 and TRBJ1-6; no clear D gene. V shed 5 bases and J shed 8 bases, with 16 bases lying between them. CDR3 length: 15 residues. Germline CDR1 is SGHVS and CDR2 is FQNEAQ. The CDR3 loop reads CASSLGPGRYSPLHF. CDR3 DNA: TGTGCCAGCAGCCTAGGCCCGGGTCGGTATTCACCCCTCCACTTT.

The rearrangement joins TRBV6-5 to TRBJ1-4; D remains ambiguous. Trimming removed 4 bases at V and 4 bases at J, with 13 bases between. The CDR3 loop spans 15 amino acids. Germline CDR1 reads MNHEY; CDR2 reads SVGAGI. The CDR3 loop is CASSSTVEGNEKLFF. The CDR3 bases are TGTGCCAGCAGTTCGACTGTAGAGGGTAATGAAAAACTGTTTTTT.

The chain carries TRBV13 and TRBJ1-3, with a possible D match to TRBD1 (5 bases). The V end lost 2 bases, the J end lost 4 bases, and 12 bases lay between the germline ends. CDR1 PRHDT and CDR2 FYEKMQ come from the germline V gene (reference sequence). The CDR3 consists of 15 residues. The CDR3 sequence is CASSLRSREGNTIYF. CDR3 sequence (DNA): TGTGCCAGCAGCTTAAGATCCAGGGAAGGAAACACCATATATTTT.

The chain combines TRBV7-8 with TRBJ2-3, with 7 bases fitting TRBD2. The CDR3 consists of 16 residues. CDR1 SGHVS and CDR2 FQNEAQ come from the germline V gene. J lost 1 base, V lost 5 bases, and 9 bases had no gene match. CDR3 protein: CASSLTGTIRTDTQYF. CDR3 coding DNA: TGTGCCAGCAGCCTCACCGGGACTATCCGCACAGATACGCAGTATTTT.

This chain uses TRBV19 with TRBJ2-1; 7 nucleotides align to TRBD1. V was clipped by 7 bases and J by 2 bases; unmatched bases: 8. Germline CDR1 reads LNHDA; CDR2 reads SQIVND (reference sequence). The CDR3 is 15 residues long. This CDR3 is CASISGQGAYNEQFF. CDR3 bases: TGTGCCAGTATTAGTGGTCAGGGGGCCTACAATGAGCAGTTCTTC.

The CDR3 nucleotides are TGTGCCAGCAGCGTAGACCCGCTCAGGAACTATGGCTACACCTTC. The encoded protein is CASSVDPLRNYGYTF. The chain couples TRBV9 to TRBJ1-2; unclear D gene. The ends were cut back, 0 bases at V and 2 bases at J, with 11 bases in the middle. CDR3 size: 15 residues. The V gene's germline CDR1 is SGDLS and CDR2 YYNGEE.

This clone has just a few counts. The rearrangement uses TRBV2 and TRBJ2-5; 9 bases map to TRBD2. The CDR3 spans 14 residues. V shed 6 bases and J 5 bases; nucleotides not matched to a gene: 7. Germline lookup yields CDR1 SNHLY and CDR2 FYNNEI. The CDR3, as DNA: TGTGCCAGCAGCCTCGGGACTAGCTTGGAGACCCAGTACTTC. Translated, it gives CASSLGTSLETQYF.

This clone turned up a few times. The chain combines TRBV5-4 with TRBJ1-3; TRBD1 agrees at 8 bases. This CDR3 contains 17 residues. Per germline, CDR1 SGHNT and CDR2 YYREEE (reference sequence). The J segment lost 2 bases and the V segment lost 3 bases, leaving 10 bases of the junction unmatched. CDR3: CASSYVEGTGTGNTIYF. The CDR3 DNA reads TGTGCCAGCAGCTACGTCGAAGGGACAGGAACTGGAAACACCATATATTTT.

The chain employs TRBV13 and TRBJ1-6; possibly TRBD1 for D (6 bases). Germline CDR1 reads PRHDT; CDR2 reads FYEKMQ (reference sequence). V was shortened by 6 bases and J by 10 bases, with 19 bases between the two germline ends. CDR3 size: 15 residues. The CDR3 loop reads CASRVRGGAQSPLHF. The CDR3 DNA follows: TGTGCCAGCAGGGTCCGGGGGGGGGCACAATCACCCCTCCACTTT. The whole variable domain, remainder taken from reference TRBV13 and TRBJ1-6, is AAGVIQSPRHLIKEKRETATLKCYPIPRHDTVYWYQQGPGQDPQFLISFYEKMQSDKGSIPDRFSAQQFSDYHSELNMSSLELGDSALYFCASRVRGGAQSPLHFGNGTRLTVT.

The chain joins TRBV6-5 to TRBJ2-7; 7 bases fit TRBD1. CDR3 length equals 13 residues. V was clipped by 6 bases and J by 2 bases; unmatched bases: 4. CDR1 is MNHEY, CDR2 SVGAGI, per germline. The CDR3 nucleotides are TGTGCCAGCAGATGGACAGGAACCTACGAGCAGTACTTC. Protein: CASRWTGTYEQYF.

The rearrangement links TRBV29-1 to TRBJ2-3, with D maybe TRBD1 (7 bases). The CDR3 is 16 amino acids. The germline CDR1 and CDR2 sequences are SQVTM and ANQGSEA. Between the trimmed V and J ends, which lost 2 bases and 0 bases, there was a span of 15 bases. In DNA form, the CDR3 reads TGCAGCGTTGAAAGGGGGCGGACTACTAGCACAGATACGCAGTATTTT. Translated, it gives CSVERGRTTSTDTQYF.

This clone occurred a few times. The J gene is TRBJ2-5, the V gene TRBV7-9; a weak D match, TRBD2 (7 bases). From germline, CDR1 is SEHNR and CDR2 FQNEAQ (reference sequence). There are 14 residues in the CDR3. V gave up 5 bases and J gave up 5 bases, with 15 bases separating them. The CDR3 loop is CASSIVGGQETQYF. The CDR3 DNA is TGTGCCAGCAGCATCGTGGGGGGGCAGGAGACCCAGTACTTC. The variable domain in full, with the rest retrieved from reference TRBV7-9 and TRBJ2-5, is DTGVSQNPRHKITKRGQNVTFRCDPISEHNRLYWYRQTLGQGPEFLTYFQNEAQLEKSRLLSDRFSAERPKGSFSTLEIQRTEQGDSAMYLCASSIVGGQETQYFGPGTRLLVL.

This chain links TRBV5-1 with TRBJ2-2; TRBD1 aligns across 9 bases. This CDR3 has 16 residues. In germline, CDR1 is SGHRS, CDR2 YFSETQ. J gave up 1 base and V 4 bases, and 5 bases lay outside the gene matches. CDR3 in amino acids: CASSPSGQGNTGELFF. The CDR3 nucleotides are TGCGCCAGCAGCCCCTCGGGACAGGGGAACACCGGGGAGCTGTTTTTT. Full variable domain (remainder filled in from reference TRBV5-1 and TRBJ2-2): KAGVTQTPRYLIKTRGQQVTLSCSPISGHRSVSWYQQTPGQGLQFLFEYFSETQRNKGNFPGRFSGRQFSNSRSEMNVSTLELGDSALYLCASSPSGQGNTGELFFGEGSRLTVL.

The rearrangement links TRBV6-6 to TRBJ1-1; D is perhaps TRBD1 (6 bases). The CDR3 sequence is 15 residues long. Trimming shortened V by 0 bases and J by 5 bases, and 13 bases separated the two germline ends. Germline V lookup: CDR1 MNHNY, CDR2 SVGAGI (reference sequence). The CDR3 spells CASSYSPRGGTEAFF. CDR3 coding DNA: TGTGCCAGCAGTTACTCTCCCAGGGGTGGTACTGAAGCTTTCTTT.

By sample share, this clone is medium-sized. The chain recombines TRBV6-5 with TRBJ1-1, with 7 bases lining up with TRBD1. CDR3 length: 15 amino acids. Germline V gene data show CDR1 as MNHEY and CDR2 as SVGAGI. The V and J ends lost 2 bases and 2 bases, in that order; junction bases with no gene match: 5. This CDR3 is CASSYGTEINTEAFF. CDR3 bases: TGTGCCAGCAGTTACGGGACAGAGATTAACACTGAAGCTTTCTTT.

The chain uses TRBV28 and TRBJ2-3; 8 nucleotides match TRBD2. Germline V gene data show CDR1 as MDHEN and CDR2 as SYDVKM. CDR3 length equals 14 residues. V was clipped by 5 bases and J by 2 bases; unmatched bases: 3. The CDR3 bases are TGTGCCAGCAGTCGGGGACTAGTCACAGATACGCAGTATTTT. Its translation is CASSRGLVTDTQYF.

The chain has TRBV5-1 and TRBJ1-4, with 7 bases that match TRBD1. The CDR3 is 14 amino acids. The V gene's germline CDR1 is SGHRS and CDR2 YFSETQ. After removal of 4 bases from V and 5 bases from J, the junction contained 5 bases not matched to a gene. This CDR3 is CASSLDRANEKLFF. The CDR3 DNA sequence: TGCGCCAGCAGCCTCGACAGGGCAAATGAAAAACTGTTTTTT.

This chain joins TRBV2 and TRBJ2-7; 8 positions agree with TRBD1. The CDR3 has 16 amino acids. Germline CDR1 is SNHLY and CDR2 is FYNNEI. V lost 2 bases and J lost 4; bases outside the gene matches: 10. The chain's CDR3 is CASSEQKGDRLYEQYF. The CDR3 bases are TGTGCCAGCAGTGAACAAAAAGGGGACAGGCTGTACGAGCAGTACTTC.